Shown below are 15 T cell receptor beta chains from a single sample sequenced in a study of shared clonotypes between healthy human individuals. TCRdb keeps only in-frame clones here, not all; method: immunoSEQ multiplex PCR. The profile shows fewer than 850,000 clones, more than 70% of them singletons. Sequenced sample: memory CD4+ T cells sorted from blood. As to subset: CD45RA-negative fraction. The receptors shown here come from a woman in her 30s in good health.

The CDR3 here is CATRRDSEYNEQFF. The CDR3 DNA follows: TGTGCCACCCGGAGAGACAGCGAGTACAATGAGCAGTTCTTC. This sequence joins TRBV28 and TRBJ2-1; tentatively, D is TRBD1 (5 bases). Trimming cost V 10 bases and J 4 bases, with 17 bases left between them. Germline loops: CDR1 MDHEN, CDR2 SYDVKM. The CDR3 runs to 14 residues.

As for this clone: The same CDR3 arises from other DNA sequences in this sample as well. The V and J genes are TRBV5-4 and TRBJ2-7; D is possibly TRBD1 (5 bases). Trimming removed 0 bases at V and 4 bases at J, with 11 bases between. This CDR3 is 14 amino acids long. Germline V CDR1 and CDR2: SGHNT, YYREEE (reference sequence). CDR3 protein: CASSLGGLGYEQYF. The CDR3 region has the DNA TGTGCCAGCAGCTTGGGGGGCCTTGGGTACGAGCAGTACTTC.

Concerning this clone: At the DNA level, this CDR3 is encoded by other sequences in the same sample as well. The chain joins TRBV5-6 to TRBJ2-7, with D hard to call. The CDR3 covers 11 residues. V shed 4 bases and J shed 6 bases, with 8 bases lying between them. From germline, CDR1 is SGHDT and CDR2 YYEEEE. The CDR3 loop is CASSLNSEQYF. In DNA, the CDR3 is TGTGCCAGCAGCCTTAACAGCGAGCAGTACTTC.

The count of this clone is one. An end of the junction differs from the germline gene, which may be a read error. The V call is TRBV2, the J call TRBJ2-3, with 9 bases fitting TRBD2. This CDR3 has 16 amino acids. CDR1 and CDR2 from the germline V gene are SNHLY and FYNNEI. The CDR3 DNA follows: TGTGCCAGCAGAGAAGGAGCGGGAGGTTCCCGGGCCACGCAGTATTTT. Encoded protein: CASREGAGGSRATQYF.

This chain links TRBV5-6 with TRBJ2-5; TRBD1 is a possible D gene (6 bases). The V and J ends lost 5 bases and 4 bases respectively, with 15 bases between them. CDR3 length: 14 amino acids. Germline loops: CDR1 SGHDT, CDR2 YYEEEE. The CDR3 bases are TGTGCCAGCAGGCAAGGGGGTAATTCAGAGACCCAGTACTTC. It yields the protein CASRQGGNSETQYF.

The chain carries TRBV6-5 and TRBJ2-5, with a weak D call TRBD2 (6 bases). TRBJ2-7 matches the DNA end more closely, so the J call is doubtful. CDR1 is MNHEY, CDR2 SVGAGI, per germline. The CDR3 has 16 residues. The chain's CDR3 is CASSYARDSIGYEQYF. DNA of the CDR3: TGTGCCAGCAGTTACGCCCGGGACTCCATAGGCTACGAGCAGTACTTC.

This clone has only one observation. The CDR3, as DNA: TGTGCCAGCAGCTTCAGGGGAGGAAGCGAAAAACTGTTTTTT. Translation gives CASSFRGGSEKLFF. The rearrangement uses TRBV13 and TRBJ1-4; D possibly corresponds to TRBD1 (6 bases). Trimming stripped 3 bases from V and 8 bases from J, with 13 bases between. Germline CDR1 and CDR2: PRHDT and FYEKMQ (reference sequence). This CDR3 is built from 14 residues.

V is TRBV5-4 and J is TRBJ2-3, with 13 positions matching TRBD2. The germline gives CDR1 SGHNT, CDR2 YYREEE (reference sequence). V was pared by 0 bases and J by 4 bases, with 2 bases of the junction left unmatched. The CDR3 runs to 16 residues. DNA of the CDR3: TGTGCCAGCAGCTTGGGACTAGCGGGAGGATCAGATACGCAGTATTTT. This translates into CASSLGLAGGSDTQYF.

The chain uses TRBV5-1 and TRBJ2-1; D gene ambiguous. Trimming shortened V by 4 bases and J by 9 bases, and 14 bases separated the two germline ends. This CDR3 comprises 13 residues. CDR1 and CDR2 from the germline V gene are SGHRS and YFSETQ. CDR3 in amino acids: CASSPQIPFEQFF. DNA of the CDR3: TGCGCCAGCAGCCCCCAGATTCCGTTTGAGCAGTTCTTC.

This clone came up a few times. The chain carries TRBV2 and TRBJ2-2; TRBD1 matches at 10 bases. The germline V gene encodes CDR1 SNHLY and CDR2 FYNNEI. V gave up 4 bases and J gave up 6 bases; unmatched junction bases: 5. The CDR3 runs to 15 residues. The CDR3 loop reads CASSVRQGAAGELFF. The CDR3 DNA reads TGTGCCAGCAGTGTTCGACAGGGGGCCGCCGGGGAGCTGTTTTTT.

This clone turned up a few times. This chain links TRBV6-1 with TRBJ2-1; 9 nucleotides match TRBD2. Germline assignment: CDR1 MNHNS and CDR2 SASEGT. This CDR3 contains 15 residues. V shed 5 bases and J 9 bases; nucleotides not matched to a gene: 11. The CDR3 nucleotides read TGTGCCAGCAGTCTTAGCGGGAGAGTCGGAAGTGAGCAGTTCTTC. Translated, it gives CASSLSGRVGSEQFF.

The rearrangement joins TRBV19 to TRBJ2-7, with 10 bases identical to TRBD2. The CDR3 is made up of 15 amino acids. The V gene end was trimmed by 3 bases and the J gene end by 3 bases; junction bases not matched to a gene: 5. The germline gives CDR1 LNHDA, CDR2 SQIVND (reference sequence). The CDR3 DNA reads as TGTGCCAGTAGTATCAGAGCGGGAGGGGTCTACGAGCAGTACTTC. The encoded protein is CASSIRAGGVYEQYF.

This clone was detected once. This chain connects TRBV5-4 to TRBJ1-2, with D possibly matching TRBD1 (6 bases). Trimming left V 0 bases short and J 4 bases short, with 10 bases between. The CDR3 length is 14 residues. The germline gives CDR1 SGHNT, CDR2 YYREEE (reference sequence). In nucleotides, the CDR3 is TGTGCCAGCAGCTTGGTGGGGGCAGGCTATGGCTACACCTTC. This encodes CASSLVGAGYGYTF.

The chain carries TRBV6-5 and TRBJ1-6; D uncertain. Germline V gene data show CDR1 as MNHEY and CDR2 as SVGAGI. V was pared by 7 bases and J by 13 bases, with 17 bases between. This CDR3 has 13 residues. CDR3 sequence (DNA): TGTGCCAGCAAAAGCGGGCCCTGGTTCCCCCTCCACTTT. Translation gives CASKSGPWFPLHF.

This chain connects TRBV5-4 to TRBJ1-4; TRBD1 is a possible D gene (5 bases). CDR3 size: 16 residues. Trimming took off 4 bases at V and 8 bases at J, with 21 bases between the two ends. The V gene's germline CDR1 is SGHNT and CDR2 YYREEE (reference sequence). The CDR3 region has the DNA TGTGCCAGCAGCCAGGATCTATTTAGGGGAAACGAAAAACTGTTTTTT. Its protein product is CASSQDLFRGNEKLFF.